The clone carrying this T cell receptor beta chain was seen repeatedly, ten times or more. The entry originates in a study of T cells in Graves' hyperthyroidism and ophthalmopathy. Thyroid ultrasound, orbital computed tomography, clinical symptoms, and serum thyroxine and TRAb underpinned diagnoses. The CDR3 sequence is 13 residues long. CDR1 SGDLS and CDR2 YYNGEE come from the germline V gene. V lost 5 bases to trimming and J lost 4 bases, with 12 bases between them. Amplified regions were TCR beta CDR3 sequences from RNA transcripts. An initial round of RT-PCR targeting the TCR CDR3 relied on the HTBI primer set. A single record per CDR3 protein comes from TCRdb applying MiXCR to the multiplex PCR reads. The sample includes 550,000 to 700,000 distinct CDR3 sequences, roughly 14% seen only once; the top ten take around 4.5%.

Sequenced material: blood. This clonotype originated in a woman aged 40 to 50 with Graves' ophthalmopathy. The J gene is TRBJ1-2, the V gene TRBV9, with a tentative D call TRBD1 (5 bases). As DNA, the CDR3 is TGTGCCAGCAGGAGCGGGGCAGGCTATGGCTACACCTTC. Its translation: CASRSGAGYGYTF.